This T cell receptor (beta chain) was identified in a study of CD8 T cells in ankylosing spondylitis. Findings and limits, study-wide: As reported, disease-linked clones showed significant enrichment in matched ankylosing spondylitis synovial fluid. Disease-associated clonotypes exhibited CD8+ identity and were relatively infrequent in peripheral blood. A motif in TCR beta, a set of about 8 highly homologous variants, appeared characteristic of ankylosing spondylitis blood.

This clonotype appeared a few times. The antigen is undetermined. Germline loops: CDR1 SGHAT, CDR2 FQDESV (reference sequence). The J segment lost 3 bases and the V segment lost 8 bases, leaving 7 bases of the junction unmatched. CDR3 length: 14 residues. Libraries for TCR beta were made by quantitative 5'-RACE with molecular barcodes. TCRdb re-called the 5' RACE reads through MiXCR, storing one row per CDR3 protein. The profile shows roughly 350,000 distinct CDR3 sequences, roughly 8% of them singletons. Sequenced material: blood, either unsorted or a sorted T cell fraction (not recorded which). This TCR came from a male donor with ankylosing spondylitis. The chain is built from TRBV11-1 and TRBJ2-7; TRBD2 matches 10 bases. The CDR3 protein is CASAGLAGDYEQYF. In DNA form, the CDR3 reads TGTGCCAGCGCAGGGCTAGCGGGGGACTACGAGCAGTACTTC.